One sample yielded the 25 T cell receptor beta chains listed below, sequenced in a study of blood T cell repertoires in COVID-19 (dated by TCRdb to 2020 to 2022). Library preparation used the immunoSEQ multiplex PCR assay. The source is immuneACCESS, and TCRdb retained only in-frame sequences with V and J called. Part of the clones is not carried over; for the studies checked, unresolved V genes explain less than half of this, and the remainder is unexplained. The sample table lists around 70,000 clones, around 85% of them with a count of one. 12% of the sample is taken by the ten largest. The sequencing input was peripheral blood. Source of these receptors: a human donor in a cohort sampled during active COVID-19.

The chain employs TRBV10-2 and TRBJ2-1; 7 bases line up with TRBD2. This CDR3 spans 13 amino acids. After removal of 6 bases from V and 10 bases from J, the junction contained 9 bases not matched to a gene. Germline assignment: CDR1 WSHSY and CDR2 SAAADI. This CDR3 is CASSPLVGGEQFF. The CDR3 bases are TGCGCCAGCAGCCCCCTCGTGGGGGGGGAGCAGTTCTTC.

The rearrangement uses TRBV18 and TRBJ1-4, with 7 bases fitting TRBD1. This CDR3 has 16 residues. CDR1 and CDR2 from the germline V gene are KGHSH and LQKENI. Trimming cost V 2 bases and J 0 bases; bases outside gene matches: 3. The CDR3 bases are TGTGCCAGCTCACCAATAGGGGGCCCAACTAATGAAAAACTGTTTTTT. It yields the protein CASSPIGGPTNEKLFF.

J is TRBJ1-1 and V is TRBV5-1; the D gene is possibly TRBD1 (6 bases). Between the trimmed V and J ends, which lost 6 bases and 0 bases, there was a span of 12 bases. The CDR3 covers 14 residues. Germline V CDR1 and CDR2: SGHRS, YFSETQ. In DNA form, the CDR3 reads TGCGCCAGCAATCCCACAGGGATGAACACTGAAGCTTTCTTT. As protein: CASNPTGMNTEAFF. The variable domain in full, completed from reference TRBV5-1 and TRBJ1-1, reads KAGVTQTPRYLIKTRGQQVTLSCSPISGHRSVSWYQQTPGQGLQFLFEYFSETQRNKGNFPGRFSGRQFSNSRSEMNVSTLELGDSALYLCASNPTGMNTEAFFGQGTRLTVV.

The rearrangement links TRBV2 to TRBJ1-1; the D gene is possibly TRBD1 (5 bases). Trimming shortened V by 6 bases and J by 5 bases, and 19 bases separated the two germline ends. The CDR3 sequence is 15 residues long. CDR1 SNHLY and CDR2 FYNNEI come from the germline V gene. The CDR3 is CASRTQGSLETEAFF. CDR3 sequence (DNA): TGTGCCAGCAGGACGCAGGGCTCTTTAGAGACTGAAGCTTTCTTT.

The chain carries TRBV6-5 and TRBJ2-7; tentative D call: TRBD1 (5 bases). Trimming removed 5 bases from V and 2 bases from J, with 10 bases in between. The V gene's germline CDR1 is MNHEY and CDR2 SVGAGI. The CDR3 length is 13 residues. The CDR3, as DNA: TGTGCCAGCAGTCGCGGACAAACCTACGAGCAGTACTTC. This gives the protein CASSRGQTYEQYF.

Here the CDR3 reads CASSPQRSYGYTF. In nucleotides, the CDR3 is TGTGCCAGCTCACCACAGAGGTCCTATGGCTACACCTTC. This chain joins TRBV18 and TRBJ1-2; D uncertain. This CDR3 is 13 amino acids long. From germline, CDR1 is KGHSH and CDR2 LQKENI. Trimming stripped 1 base from V and 4 bases from J, with 7 bases between.

The genes are TRBV7-2 and TRBJ2-2; D is unclear. V lost 1 base to trimming and J lost 2 bases, with 5 bases between them. Germline loops: CDR1 SGHTA, CDR2 FQGNSA. The length of the CDR3 is 14 residues. The CDR3 region is CASSLGQNTGELFF. The CDR3 nucleotides read TGTGCCAGCAGCTTAGGACAAAACACCGGGGAGCTGTTTTTT.

This clone appeared a single time. The chain uses TRBV5-1 and TRBJ2-7; 8 nucleotides match TRBD1. The germline CDR1 and CDR2 sequences are SGHRS and YFSETQ. The V gene end was trimmed by 3 bases and the J gene end by 6 bases; junction bases not matched to a gene: 11. The CDR3 is made up of 15 amino acids. CDR3 DNA: TGCGCCAGCAGCTGGGGACAGGCAGGGGGAGGCGAGCAGTACTTC. Its protein is CASSWGQAGGGEQYF.

The chain recombines TRBV27 with TRBJ1-5, with 9 bases lining up with TRBD1. V was pared by 5 bases and J by 6 bases, with 5 bases of the junction left unmatched. The germline gives CDR1 MNHEY, CDR2 SMNVEV (reference sequence). The CDR3 loop spans 14 amino acids. Here the CDR3 reads CASSKQGAVQPQHF. CDR3 DNA: TGTGCCAGCAGTAAACAGGGGGCGGTTCAGCCCCAGCATTTT.

The gene calls are TRBV6-6 and TRBJ1-5; 9 bases are a match to TRBD1. Germline lookup yields CDR1 MNHNY and CDR2 SVGAGI (reference sequence). After removal of 1 base from V and 4 bases from J, the junction contained 2 bases not matched to a gene. This CDR3 has 15 amino acids. The CDR3 spells CASSYYRGQNQPQHF. Here the CDR3 DNA reads TGTGCCAGCAGTTACTACAGGGGGCAGAATCAGCCCCAGCATTTT.

This sequence joins TRBV10-2 and TRBJ2-7, with D possibly TRBD1 on 6 matching bases. Germline loops: CDR1 WSHSY, CDR2 SAAADI. The CDR3 is made up of 15 amino acids. Trimming removed 3 bases from V and 3 bases from J, with 15 bases in between. The chain's CDR3 is CASSELQGSGYEQYF. The CDR3 DNA reads as TGCGCCAGCAGTGAACTACAGGGTTCGGGCTACGAGCAGTACTTC.

This clone was recorded a few times. The V gene is TRBV7-9, the J gene TRBJ2-6; D is undetermined. Germline CDR1 reads SEHNR; CDR2 reads FQNEAQ (reference sequence). V lost 4 bases to trimming and J lost 0 bases, with 16 bases between them. The CDR3 covers 18 residues. In DNA form, the CDR3 reads TGTGCCAGCAGCTCAAGCGCTAATAGGCGCTCTGGGGCCAACGTCCTGACTTTC. As protein: CASSSSANRRSGANVLTF.

V usage is TRBV5-1 and J usage is TRBJ2-3; D might be TRBD1 (5 bases). The CDR3 length is 14 residues. The V and J ends lost 4 bases and 2 bases respectively, with 11 bases between them. Germline V CDR1 and CDR2: SGHRS, YFSETQ. Written as DNA, the CDR3 is TGCGCCAGCAGCCAGGAGACAGCCACAGATACGCAGTATTTT. This encodes CASSQETATDTQYF.

This chain uses TRBV5-1 with TRBJ2-7; D remains unclear. V lost 0 bases and J 6 bases, leaving 7 bases between the germline ends. Germline CDR1 reads SGHRS; CDR2 reads YFSETQ. The CDR3 extends over 12 amino acids. CDR3 sequence (DNA): TGCGCCAGCAGCTTGGACGGAGTCGAGCAGTACTTC. Its protein is CASSLDGVEQYF.

The chain employs TRBV7-3 and TRBJ2-3; 8 bases agree with TRBD1. V was pared by 6 bases and J by 5 bases, with 7 bases of the junction left unmatched. CDR3 length: 14 amino acids. CDR1 and CDR2 (germline): SGHTA, FQGTGA. The chain's CDR3 is CASSPRQGRDTQYF. In DNA form, the CDR3 reads TGTGCCAGCAGTCCGAGACAGGGGAGAGATACGCAGTATTTT.

The table lists this clone with a count of one. The V gene is TRBV2, the J gene TRBJ2-1; 7 bases agree with TRBD1. The CDR3 is made up of 15 amino acids. Germline CDR1 and CDR2: SNHLY and FYNNEI. With V trimmed by 6 bases and J by 9 bases, 14 bases remained unmatched. The DNA of the CDR3 is TGTGCCAGCAGCACAGGGGATGGGCTTTTCGGTGAGCAGTTCTTC. Amino acid sequence: CASSTGDGLFGEQFF.

The CDR3 here is CSAGEQYGYTF. CDR3 nucleotides: TGCAGTGCCGGGGAGCAATATGGCTACACCTTC. This rearrangement joins TRBV20-1 to TRBJ1-2; no clear D. Germline V CDR1 and CDR2: DFQATT, SNEGSKA (reference sequence). V was cut by 6 bases and J by 5 bases, with 10 bases left in between. The CDR3 contains 11 residues.

This chain connects TRBV28 to TRBJ1-5, with D tentatively TRBD1 (6 bases). Trimming removed 5 bases at V and 2 bases at J, with 13 bases between. Germline V gene data show CDR1 as MDHEN and CDR2 as SYDVKM. There are 15 residues in the CDR3. As DNA, the CDR3 is TGTGCCAGCAGTCCACCTGCAGGGGGCAATCAGCCCCAGCATTTT. The encoded protein is CASSPPAGGNQPQHF.

The rearrangement joins TRBV12-3 or TRBV12-4 to TRBJ1-2; 10 bases are a match to TRBD1. CDR3 length: 13 amino acids. After removal of 5 bases from V and 6 bases from J, the junction contained 3 bases not matched to a gene. The CDR3 DNA reads as TGTGCCAGCAGTGCTGACAGGGGGCATGGCTACACCTTC. Encoded protein: CASSADRGHGYTF.

This clone appeared a single time. The chain employs TRBV2 and TRBJ2-5, with TRBD1 identical over 8 bases. The V gene's germline CDR1 is SNHLY and CDR2 FYNNEI. With 5 bases clipped from V and 9 bases from J, the junction kept 8 bases outside the gene matches. The CDR3 is 13 residues long. CDR3 protein: CASSLQGERAQYF. Here the CDR3 DNA reads TGTGCCAGCAGTCTACAGGGGGAGAGGGCCCAGTACTTC. Complete variable domain (other parts from reference TRBV2 and TRBJ2-5): EPEVTQTPSHQVTQMGQEVILRCVPISNHLYFYWYRQILGQKVEFLVSFYNNEISEKSEIFDDQFSVERPDGSNFTLKIRSTKLEDSAMYFCASSLQGERAQYFGPGTRLLVL.

V gene TRBV6-5 combines with J gene TRBJ2-3; 9 nucleotides match TRBD2. The CDR3 is 15 amino acids. Germline V gene data show CDR1 as MNHEY and CDR2 as SVGAGI. The trim removed 7 bases at V and 3 bases at J, leaving 8 bases unmatched. The CDR3 nucleotides are TGTGCCAGCAATTCTCGCGGGGGGGCAACAGATACGCAGTATTTT. This translates into CASNSRGGATDTQYF.

This clone was picked up one time. The chain links TRBV9 to TRBJ1-2; D gene uncertain. The germline CDR1 and CDR2 sequences are SGDLS and YYNGEE. V was trimmed by 6 bases and J by 0 bases, leaving 12 bases between them. The CDR3 is 14 amino acids. The CDR3 protein is CASMGSGANYGYTF. DNA for the CDR3: TGTGCCAGCATGGGGAGCGGAGCTAACTATGGCTACACCTTC.

For the CDR3, the DNA is TGTGCCAGCAGCCTATGGGACAGCTCCTACGAGCAGTACTTC. This translates into CASSLWDSSYEQYF. The chain is built from TRBV7-6 and TRBJ2-7, with TRBD1 matching over 7 bases. The length of the CDR3 is 14 residues. Trimming took 5 bases from V and 0 from J; bases not matched to a gene: 4. Germline V CDR1 and CDR2: SGHVS, FNYEAQ. Using reference TRBV7-6 and TRBJ2-7 for the parts outside the CDR3, the full variable domain is GAGVSQSPRYKVTKRGQDVALRCDPISGHVSLYWYRQALGQGPEFLTYFNYEAQQDKSGLPNDRFSAERPEGSISTLTIQRTEQRDSAMYRCASSLWDSSYEQYFGPGTRLTVT.

The chain carries TRBV10-3 and TRBJ2-6; D uncertain. Germline V gene sequence: CDR1 ENHRY, CDR2 SYGVKD. The V end was cut by 9 bases, the J end by 4 bases, with 10 bases between. The CDR3 covers 13 residues. The CDR3 DNA sequence: TGTGCCATTTTCCGGCGGGGGGCCAACGTCCTGACTTTC. Amino acid sequence: CAIFRRGANVLTF.

J is TRBJ1-4 and V is TRBV2; D is unresolved. Trimming took off 7 bases at V and 0 bases at J, with 9 bases between the two ends. Germline V CDR1 and CDR2: SNHLY, FYNNEI. This CDR3 comprises 14 residues. CDR3 nucleotide sequence: TGTGCCAGCAAGTACAGCTCAACTAATGAAAAACTGTTTTTT. Translating gives CASKYSSTNEKLFF.